This record concerns one T cell receptor (beta chain) sequence. Its antigen is as yet unknown. The study treated chemo-refractory metastatic non-small-cell lung cancer patients with focal radiation plus ipilimumab CTLA-4 blockade. The data originate from a study of radiotherapy plus CTLA-4 blockade in lung cancer. Study information: With 25% to 35% of patients having disease control, objective responses were seen in under 20%. Findings and limits, study-wide: Early blood T cell clone dynamics, with interferon-beta, were reported to best predict response. Following radiotherapy plus ipilimumab, tumor-derived TCR clones expanded in the blood.

Here immunoSEQ multiplex PCR was the method, and the copy in TCRdb shows in-frame clones only, minus some. Seen here are about 88,000 clones, roughly 70% observed once, and the top ten hold around 15%. Trimming pared 5 bases from V and 6 bases from J, leaving 11 bases between. Germline V gives CDR1 MDHEN, CDR2 SYDVKM. The CDR3 runs to 13 residues. The chain carries TRBV28 and TRBJ2-1; no reliable D call. This sequence originates from a human donor with non-small cell lung cancer that progressed on radiotherapy plus ipilimumab. The sample here was peripheral blood, taken from a patient treated with radiotherapy plus ipilimumab. CDR3: CASSPPATNEQFF. DNA for the CDR3: TGTGCCAGCAGTCCCCCGGCGACCAATGAGCAGTTCTTC.